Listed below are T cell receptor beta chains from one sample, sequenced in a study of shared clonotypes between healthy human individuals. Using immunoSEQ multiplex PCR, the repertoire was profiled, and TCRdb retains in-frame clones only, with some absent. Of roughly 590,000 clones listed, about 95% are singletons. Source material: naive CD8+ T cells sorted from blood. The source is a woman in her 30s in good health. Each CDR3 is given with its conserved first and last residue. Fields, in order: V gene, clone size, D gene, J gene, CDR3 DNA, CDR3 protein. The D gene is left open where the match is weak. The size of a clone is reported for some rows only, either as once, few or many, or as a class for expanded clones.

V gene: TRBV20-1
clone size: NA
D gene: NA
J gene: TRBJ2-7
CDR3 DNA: TGCAGTGCTACGGACTCCCACGAGCAGTACTTC
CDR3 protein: CSATDSHEQYF

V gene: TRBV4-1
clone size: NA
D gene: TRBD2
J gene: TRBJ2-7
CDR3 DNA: TGCGCCAGCAGCTACACCGGGGAGGGATCCTACGAGCAGTACTTC
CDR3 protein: CASSYTGEGSYEQYF

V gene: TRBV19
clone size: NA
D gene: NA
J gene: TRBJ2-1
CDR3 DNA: TGTGCCAGTAGTAGGGACGGGACCTACAATGAGCAGTTCTTC
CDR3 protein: CASSRDGTYNEQFF

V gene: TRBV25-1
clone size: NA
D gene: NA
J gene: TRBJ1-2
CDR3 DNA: TGTGCCAGCAGTGACGAATATATATCAGGGAAGTATGGCTACACCTTC
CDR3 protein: CASSDEYISGKYGYTF

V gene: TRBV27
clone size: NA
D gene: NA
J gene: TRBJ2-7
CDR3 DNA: TGTGCCAGCAGTTTATACGGGGGGCGTTACGAGCAGTACTTC
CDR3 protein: CASSLYGGRYEQYF

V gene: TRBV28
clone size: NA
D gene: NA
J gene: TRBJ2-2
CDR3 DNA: TGTGCCAGCAGTTTAATTGTGACCGGGGAGCTGTTTTTT
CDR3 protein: CASSLIVTGELFF

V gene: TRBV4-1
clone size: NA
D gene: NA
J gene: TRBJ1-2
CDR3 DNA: TGCGCCAGCAGCGGGGTGGACTATGGCTACACCTTC
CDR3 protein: CASSGVDYGYTF

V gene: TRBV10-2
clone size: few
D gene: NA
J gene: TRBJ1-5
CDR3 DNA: TGCGCCAGCTCCAACTCCCTTGGCAATCAGCCCCAGCATTTT
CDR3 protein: CASSNSLGNQPQHF

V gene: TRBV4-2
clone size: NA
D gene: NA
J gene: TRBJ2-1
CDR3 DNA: TGTGCCAGCAGCCCGGGACTTGTCGTCTACAATGAGCAGTTCTTC
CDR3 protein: CASSPGLVVYNEQFF

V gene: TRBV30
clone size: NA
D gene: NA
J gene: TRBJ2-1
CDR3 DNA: TGTGCCAAAGAGCCGTGGGGGGCGACCTACAATGAGCAGTTCTTC
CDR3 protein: CAKEPWGATYNEQFF

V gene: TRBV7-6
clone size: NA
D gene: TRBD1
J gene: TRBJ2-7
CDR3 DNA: TGTGCCAGCAGCTTAGGAGGGGGCGGATCCGAGCAGTACTTC
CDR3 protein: CASSLGGGGSEQYF

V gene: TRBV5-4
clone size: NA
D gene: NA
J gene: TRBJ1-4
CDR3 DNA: TGTGCCAGCAGCCCGGACGAGGCTACAACTAATGAAAAACTGTTTTTT
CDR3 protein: CASSPDEATTNEKLFF

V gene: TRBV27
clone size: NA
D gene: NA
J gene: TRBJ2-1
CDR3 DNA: TGTGCCAGCAGTTTCGGGGATACCCACAATGAGCAGTTCTTC
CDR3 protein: CASSFGDTHNEQFF

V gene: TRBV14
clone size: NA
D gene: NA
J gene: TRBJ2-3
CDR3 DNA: TGTGCCAGCAGCCTTCACCACCCCTGGCAGGGGGATACGCAGTATTTT
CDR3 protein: CASSLHHPWQGDTQYF

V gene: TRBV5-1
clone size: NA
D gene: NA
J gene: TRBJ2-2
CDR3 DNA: TGCGCCAGCAGCTCCCCGACTGACAGGAACACCGGGGAGCTGTTTTTT
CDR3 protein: CASSSPTDRNTGELFF

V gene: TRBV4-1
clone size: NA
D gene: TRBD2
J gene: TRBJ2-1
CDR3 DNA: TGCGCCAGCAGTCCTAGCGGGAGCCGGACGTCCTACAATGAGCAGTTCTTC
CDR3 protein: CASSPSGSRTSYNEQFF

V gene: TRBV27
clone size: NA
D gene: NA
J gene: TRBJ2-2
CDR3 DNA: TGTGCCAGCAGTTTAATCGGCACGAACACCGGGGAGCTGTTTTTT
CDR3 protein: CASSLIGTNTGELFF

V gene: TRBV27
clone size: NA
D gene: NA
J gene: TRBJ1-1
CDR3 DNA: TGTGCCAGCAAAGGGGGAGGAACTGAAGCTTTCTTT
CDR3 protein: CASKGGGTEAFF

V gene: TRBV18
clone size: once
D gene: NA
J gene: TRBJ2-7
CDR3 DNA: TGTGCCAGCTCATTCCCCGACGGTCACAGGGCAATGGGGTCCTACGAGCAGTACTTC
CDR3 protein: CASSFPDGHRAMGSYEQYF

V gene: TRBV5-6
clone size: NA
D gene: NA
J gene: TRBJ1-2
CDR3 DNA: TGTGCCAGCAGGGAAGGGGGATATGGCTACACCTTC
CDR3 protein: CASREGGYGYTF

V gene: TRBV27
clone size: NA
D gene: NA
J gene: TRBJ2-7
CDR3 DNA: TGTGCCAGCAGTTCCTCGGGTTGGGTAGGCGACGAGCAGTACTTC
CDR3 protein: CASSSSGWVGDEQYF

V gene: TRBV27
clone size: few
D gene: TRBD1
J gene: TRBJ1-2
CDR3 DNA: TGTGCCAGCAGTCCGGGGACAGGCTATGGCTACACCTTC
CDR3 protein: CASSPGTGYGYTF

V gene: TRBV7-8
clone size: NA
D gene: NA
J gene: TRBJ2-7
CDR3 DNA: TGTGCCAGCAGCTTAGAATCCTACGAGCAGTACTTC
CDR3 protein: CASSLESYEQYF

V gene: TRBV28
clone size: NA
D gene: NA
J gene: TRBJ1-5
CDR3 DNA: TGTGCCAGCAGTTTCAACGACAGAAGGCAGCCCCAGCATTTT
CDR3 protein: CASSFNDRRQPQHF

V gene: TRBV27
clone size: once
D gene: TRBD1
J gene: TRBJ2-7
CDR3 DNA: TGTGCCAGCGGGTTAACAGGGGGCAACGAGCAGTACTTC
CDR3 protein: CASGLTGGNEQYF

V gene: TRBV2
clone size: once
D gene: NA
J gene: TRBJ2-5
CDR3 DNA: TGTGCCAGCAGTGAAGCGGGAACACAAGAGACCCAGTACTTC
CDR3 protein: CASSEAGTQETQYF

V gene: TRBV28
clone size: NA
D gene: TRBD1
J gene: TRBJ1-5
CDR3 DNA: TGTGCCAGCAGTTATCAGGGGGCCGGCAATCAGCCCCAGCATTTT
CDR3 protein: CASSYQGAGNQPQHF

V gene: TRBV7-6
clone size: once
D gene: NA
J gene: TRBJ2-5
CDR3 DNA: TGTGCCAGCAGCTTAGCGGGAGAAGGGCCAGGGGCCCAGTACTTC
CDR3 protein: CASSLAGEGPGAQYF

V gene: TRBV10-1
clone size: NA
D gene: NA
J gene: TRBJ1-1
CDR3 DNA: TGCGCCAGCAGTGAGGCGGGACGGCCGAACACTGAAGCTTTCTTT
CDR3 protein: CASSEAGRPNTEAFF

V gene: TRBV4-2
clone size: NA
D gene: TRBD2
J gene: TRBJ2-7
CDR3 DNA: TGTGCCAGCAGCCCGAGGCTAGCGGGATATCCCGGTTACGAGCAGTACTTC
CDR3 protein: CASSPRLAGYPGYEQYF

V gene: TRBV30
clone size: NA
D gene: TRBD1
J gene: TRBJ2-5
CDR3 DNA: TGTGCCTGGATCAATCCTAGGGACAGGGACGGAGAGACCCAGTACTTC
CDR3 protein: CAWINPRDRDGETQYF

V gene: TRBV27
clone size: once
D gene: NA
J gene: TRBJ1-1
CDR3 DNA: TGTGCCAGCAGTACCGGGATAGAAGCTTTCTTT
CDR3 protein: CASSTGIEAFF

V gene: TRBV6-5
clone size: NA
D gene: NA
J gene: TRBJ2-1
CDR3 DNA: TGTGCCAGCAACAAGGGAGGCGAACACAATGAGCAGTTCTTC
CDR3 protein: CASNKGGEHNEQFF

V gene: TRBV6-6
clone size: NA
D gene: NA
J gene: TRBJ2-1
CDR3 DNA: TGTGCCAGCATGGTTAGCCCGATATACAATGAGCAGTTCTTC
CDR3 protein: CASMVSPIYNEQFF

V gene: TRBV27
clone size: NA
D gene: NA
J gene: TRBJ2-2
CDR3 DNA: TGTGCCAGCAGTTCCAGCGGGGAGCTGTTTTTT
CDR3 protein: CASSSSGELFF

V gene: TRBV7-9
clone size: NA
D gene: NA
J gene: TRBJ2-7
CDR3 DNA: TGTGCCAGCAGCACCGGGACACCCGGGGAGCAGTACTTC
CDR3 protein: CASSTGTPGEQYF

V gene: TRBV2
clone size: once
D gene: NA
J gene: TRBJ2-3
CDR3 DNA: TGTGCCAGCAGTGAACATAAGGGCACAGATACGCAGTATTTT
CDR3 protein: CASSEHKGTDTQYF

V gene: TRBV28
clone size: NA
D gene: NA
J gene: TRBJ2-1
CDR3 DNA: TGTGCCAGCAGTTTTCCCGGGGCCTACAATGAGCAGTTCTTC
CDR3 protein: CASSFPGAYNEQFF